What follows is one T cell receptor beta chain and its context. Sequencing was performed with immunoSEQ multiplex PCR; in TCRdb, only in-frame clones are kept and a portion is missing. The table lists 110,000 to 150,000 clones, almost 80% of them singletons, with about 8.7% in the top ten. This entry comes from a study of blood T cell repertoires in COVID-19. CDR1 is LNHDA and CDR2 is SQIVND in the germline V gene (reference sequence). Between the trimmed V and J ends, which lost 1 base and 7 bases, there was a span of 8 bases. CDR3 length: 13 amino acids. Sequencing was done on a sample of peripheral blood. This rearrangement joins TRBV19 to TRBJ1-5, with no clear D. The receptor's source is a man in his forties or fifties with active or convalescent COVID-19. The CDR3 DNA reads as TGTGCCAGTAGTATAGGGGTCGGGCAGCCCCAGCATTTT. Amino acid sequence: CASSIGVGQPQHF.